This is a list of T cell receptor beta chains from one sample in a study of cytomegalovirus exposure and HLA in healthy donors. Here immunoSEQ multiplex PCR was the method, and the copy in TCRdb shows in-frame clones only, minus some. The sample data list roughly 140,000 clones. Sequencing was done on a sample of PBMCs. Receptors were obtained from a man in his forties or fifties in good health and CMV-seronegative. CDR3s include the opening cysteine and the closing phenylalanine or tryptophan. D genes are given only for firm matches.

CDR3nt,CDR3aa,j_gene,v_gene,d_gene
TGTGCCAGCAGCTTAACCCCGGGACAGGGGGTTAAAGCTTTCTTT,CASSLTPGQGVKAFF,TRBJ1-1,TRBV7-3,TRBD1
TGTGCCAGCTCACCGTTACCGGGACAGCTTAATGAAAAACTGTTTTTT,CASSPLPGQLNEKLFF,TRBJ1-4,TRBV18,TRBD1
TGCGCCAGCAGCTTGCGGGGGAGGGGAACTGGGAACTATGGCTACACCTTC,CASSLRGRGTGNYGYTF,TRBJ1-2,TRBV5-1,.
TGTGCCAGCAGCTTGGGGCGGTATGCGAACACTGAAGCTTTCTTT,CASSLGRYANTEAFF,TRBJ1-1,TRBV5-4,.
TGTGCCAGTAGTAGCGGGAGAAACTACGAGCAGTACTTC,CASSSGRNYEQYF,TRBJ2-7,TRBV19,TRBD2
TGTGCCAGCAGCACCAGGGAAAATAGCAATCAGCCCCAGCATTTT,CASSTRENSNQPQHF,TRBJ1-5,TRBV28,.
TGTGCCAGCAGTTACGTGGGAGTCGGCTACACCTTC,CASSYVGVGYTF,TRBJ1-2,TRBV6-5,.
TGTGCCAGCAGCCCCGGACTAGCCGTAGATACGCAGTATTTT,CASSPGLAVDTQYF,TRBJ2-3,TRBV7-2,TRBD2
TGTGCCAGCAGCTTGCGGGGGGCGGGATACGAGCAGTACTTC,CASSLRGAGYEQYF,TRBJ2-7,TRBV5-8,.
TGTGCCAGCAGTTTTATCAGGGGCGGTAACACTGAAGCTTTCTTT,CASSFIRGGNTEAFF,TRBJ1-1,TRBV28,.
TGCGCCAGCAGCCGTCCCGGGACAGGGAACAATGAGCAGTTCTTC,CASSRPGTGNNEQFF,TRBJ2-1,TRBV4-1,TRBD1
TGTGCCAGCAGTGGGGGGACTAGCGGGAGAACAGATACGCAGTATTTT,CASSGGTSGRTDTQYF,TRBJ2-3,TRBV2,TRBD2
TGCGCCAGCAGCATGCCAACTAGCGGGGTACAAGAGACCCAGTACTTC,CASSMPTSGVQETQYF,TRBJ2-5,TRBV5-1,TRBD2
TGTGCCAGCAGCTTAGATCAGGACAGGAGCTCTGGAAACACCATATATTTT,CASSLDQDRSSGNTIYF,TRBJ1-3,TRBV11-2,TRBD1
TGTGCCAGCAGCTTAACGTCGGAGGGACCAGAGACCCAGTACTTC,CASSLTSEGPETQYF,TRBJ2-5,TRBV7-3,.
TGTGCCAGCAGTGCCGGGGTCGCTGGATATGGCTACACCTTC,CASSAGVAGYGYTF,TRBJ1-2,TRBV6-1,.
TGTGCCAGCAAAAGGACAGAGGATCGGTCGGAGACCCAGTACTTC,CASKRTEDRSETQYF,TRBJ2-5,TRBV5-5,.
TGTGCCAGCAGCCTAACCAGGGGAAAAACTGAAGCTTTCTTT,CASSLTRGKTEAFF,TRBJ1-1,TRBV14,.
TGTGCCAGCAGCCCGGGACAGGGGGGCACAGATACGCAGTATTTT,CASSPGQGGTDTQYF,TRBJ2-3,TRBV7-9,TRBD1
TGTGCCAGCAGCCAAAGGACAGTAGTGACCTACGAGCAGTACTTC,CASSQRTVVTYEQYF,TRBJ2-7,TRBV6-5,.
TGTGCCAGCAGCAAGGACAGTGGAAACACCATATATTTT,CASSKDSGNTIYF,TRBJ1-3,TRBV2,.
TGTGCCATCAGTGAGTCTGGCAGGTACTATGGCTACACCTTC,CAISESGRYYGYTF,TRBJ1-2,TRBV10-3,.
TGTGCCAGCAGTGCGTACTTGGAGACTAACTATGGCTACACCTTC,CASSAYLETNYGYTF,TRBJ1-2,TRBV2,.
TGTGCCAGTAGTAAGACAGGGGGCACAATAGCCATAGTCTATGGCTACACCTTC,CASSKTGGTIAIVYGYTF,TRBJ1-2,TRBV19,TRBD1
TGCGCCAGCAGCCAAGATCGGGGGTTGACTGGCTACACCTTC,CASSQDRGLTGYTF,TRBJ1-2,TRBV4-3,.
TGTGCCAGCAGCTCAGTAGTGGGGGGGGCCTCTTTGACAATCAGCCCCCAGCATTTT,CASSSVVGGASLTISPQHF,TRBJ1-5,TRBV7-6,.
TGTGCCAGCAGCCCCAGGGGGTTATCTGGAAACACCATATATTTT,CASSPRGLSGNTIYF,TRBJ1-3,TRBV5-6,TRBD1
TGTGCCAGCCCTGGGACTAGCGGGGGAGCGAACACCGGGGAGCTGTTTTTT,CASPGTSGGANTGELFF,TRBJ2-2,TRBV18,TRBD2
TGTGCCAGCAGTGAAGGCGGACTAGCGTCAGAGACCCAGTACTTC,CASSEGGLASETQYF,TRBJ2-5,TRBV2,TRBD2
TGCGCCAGCAGCCCGGACAGTAATAATTCACCCCTCCACTTT,CASSPDSNNSPLHF,TRBJ1-6,TRBV5-1,.
TGTGCCAGCAGCTATGACAGGGGGCTTGGCTACACCTTC,CASSYDRGLGYTF,TRBJ1-2,TRBV14,TRBD1
TGTGCCAGCAGCTTTGGGCAGGGGGTGGGAGACGAGCAGTACTTC,CASSFGQGVGDEQYF,TRBJ2-7,TRBV5-6,TRBD1
TGCAGCGTTGGGCGGACTAGCGGGGGGTTCTCCTACAATGAGCAGTTCTTC,CSVGRTSGGFSYNEQFF,TRBJ2-1,TRBV29-1,TRBD2
TGTGCCAGCAGACCCGACAGGGCGTCCTCCTACGAGCAGTACTTC,CASRPDRASSYEQYF,TRBJ2-7,TRBV6-1,TRBD1
TGTGCCAGCAGCCCCCAGGGCGGGGGAGCCTACGAGCAGTACTTC,CASSPQGGGAYEQYF,TRBJ2-7,TRBV9,TRBD2
TGTGCCAGCAGGGGGACTGCCACCGGGGAGCTGTTTTTT,CASRGTATGELFF,TRBJ2-2,TRBV2,.
TGTGCCAGCAGCTCTACAGGGTCGCGGGGCTACACCTTC,CASSSTGSRGYTF,TRBJ1-2,TRBV7-8,.
TGTGCCAGCAGTGAAACTAGCGGGGGCCCAGATACGCAGTATTTT,CASSETSGGPDTQYF,TRBJ2-3,TRBV6-1,TRBD2
TGTGCCAGCAGCCAAGGAACAGGGTACGAGCAGTACTTC,CASSQGTGYEQYF,TRBJ2-7,TRBV4-2,.
TGCAGCGTCGGACTAGCGGGGGGTGCAGATACGCAGTATTTT,CSVGLAGGADTQYF,TRBJ2-3,TRBV29-1,TRBD2
TGTGCCAGTAGTCGTGGAAGCGAGACCTACGAGCAGTACTTC,CASSRGSETYEQYF,TRBJ2-7,TRBV19,.
TGCGCCAGCAGCCCAGGCGGGTGGGCCACCGGGGAGCTGTTTTTT,CASSPGGWATGELFF,TRBJ2-2,TRBV4-3,.
TGTGCCAGCAGCGCCCCGGGACAGGGGGCGGGCGGGGAGCTGTTTTTT,CASSAPGQGAGGELFF,TRBJ2-2,TRBV9,TRBD1
TGCGCCAGCAGCGTGACAGGGCCCTCCTACGAGCAGTACTTC,CASSVTGPSYEQYF,TRBJ2-7,TRBV5-1,TRBD1
TGTGCCAGCAGCGTAAGGGCGGGGGGCCCCGGTGAGCAGTTCTTC,CASSVRAGGPGEQFF,TRBJ2-1,TRBV9,TRBD2
TGTGCCAGCAGAGGCGGGAACACTGAAGCTTTCTTT,CASRGGNTEAFF,TRBJ1-1,TRBV6-5,.
TGTGCCAGCAGCTTACTCGCCCGAGAGTCGCAGTATTTT,CASSLLARESQYF,TRBJ2-3,TRBV5-6,.
TGCGCCAGCAGCTTAAGGGGGCAGCCAGATACGCAGTATTTT,CASSLRGQPDTQYF,TRBJ2-3,TRBV5-1,TRBD1
TGTGCCTCCGGGAGCGGGGGGAGCACAGATACGCAGTATTTT,CASGSGGSTDTQYF,TRBJ2-3,TRBV7-6,TRBD2
TGTGCCAGCAGCCCCGGACAGGGGAATTCACCCCTCCACTTT,CASSPGQGNSPLHF,TRBJ1-6,TRBV2,TRBD1
TGTGCCAGCGGTCGGGACAGGGCTAGCTCTGGAAACACCATATATTTT,CASGRDRASSGNTIYF,TRBJ1-3,TRBV2,TRBD1
TGTGCCAGCAGACCGACTAGCGGGGAGCCTAGCACAGATACGCAGTATTTT,CASRPTSGEPSTDTQYF,TRBJ2-3,TRBV2,TRBD2